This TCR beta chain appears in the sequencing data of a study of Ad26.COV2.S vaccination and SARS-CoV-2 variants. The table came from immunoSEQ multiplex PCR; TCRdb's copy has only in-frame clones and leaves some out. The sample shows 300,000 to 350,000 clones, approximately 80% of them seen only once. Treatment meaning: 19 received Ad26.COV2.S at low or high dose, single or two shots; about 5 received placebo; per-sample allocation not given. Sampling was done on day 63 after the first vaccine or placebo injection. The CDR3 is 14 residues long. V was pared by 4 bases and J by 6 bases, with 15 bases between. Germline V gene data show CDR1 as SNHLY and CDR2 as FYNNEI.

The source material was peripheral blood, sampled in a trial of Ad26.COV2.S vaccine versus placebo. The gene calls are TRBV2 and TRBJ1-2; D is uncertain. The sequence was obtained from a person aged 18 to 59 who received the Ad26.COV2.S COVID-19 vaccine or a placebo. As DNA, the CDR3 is TGTGCCAGCAGTGGGTCGACCCAGATGCATGGCTACACCTTC. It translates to CASSGSTQMHGYTF.